Below are 8 T cell receptor beta chains sequenced from a single sample in a study of regulatory T cells in long-lasting Graves disease. Time point denoted: persistent/refractory GD, antithyroid drugs over 5 years with positive TRAb. PBMC-extracted RNA yielded the TCR library. Construction of TCR beta libraries relied on iRepertoire HTBI primers and on Arm-PCR targeting CDR3 regions. A single record per CDR3 protein comes from TCRdb applying MiXCR to the multiplex PCR reads. The sample contains roughly 450,000 distinct CDR3 sequences, roughly 20% of which appear only once. Sequenced here: peripheral blood mononuclear cells (PBMCs), sampled when the disease was refractory, from a patient treated with antithyroid drugs. These receptors were taken from a female donor with Graves disease.

This clonotype appeared a few times. The chain joins TRBV19 to TRBJ1-1; 9 bases line up with TRBD1. The germline V gene encodes CDR1 LNHDA and CDR2 SQIVND (reference sequence). The V gene end was trimmed by 3 bases and the J gene end by 1 base; junction bases not matched to a gene: 3. The CDR3 length is 15 residues. The CDR3 reads CASSINRGPNTEAFF. The CDR3 DNA reads as TGTGCCAGTAGTATCAACAGGGGGCCGAACACTGAAGCTTTCTTT.

The V gene is TRBV7-9, the J gene TRBJ1-2; no clear D gene. Between the trimmed V and J ends, which lost 0 bases and 4 bases, there was a span of 12 bases. Germline CDR1 and CDR2: SEHNR and FQNEAQ (reference sequence). The CDR3 is made up of 15 amino acids. The CDR3, as DNA: TGTGCCAGCAGCTTAGCGGTAGGCCCGCTCTATGGCTACACCTTC. Encoded protein: CASSLAVGPLYGYTF.

J is TRBJ2-7 and V is TRBV3-1; 10 bases line up with TRBD1. The CDR3 is 14 residues long. Germline V CDR1 and CDR2: LGHDT, YNNKEL (reference sequence). The junction had 4 bases not matched to a gene; V was cut back by 1 base and J by 7 bases. The CDR3 bases are TGTGCCAGCAGCCAAGGACAGGGGGCGTGGGAGCAGTACTTC. Amino acid sequence: CASSQGQGAWEQYF.

The chain is built from TRBV28 and TRBJ2-2; tentatively, D is TRBD1 (6 bases). Looked up from germline, CDR1 is MDHEN and CDR2 is SYDVKM. With 3 bases removed from V and 10 bases from J, the gap between germline ends came to 15 bases. This CDR3 has 14 residues. Written as DNA, the CDR3 is TGTGCCAGCAGTTTTTTACAGGGTCGAGAGGAGCTGTTTTTT. Translation: CASSFLQGREELFF.

In regard to this clonotype: This could be a read error, since a much larger clone is one nucleotide away. CDR3 protein: CASSAVIGETQYF. In nucleotides, the CDR3 is TGTGCCAGCAGTGCCGTGATCGGGGAGACCCAGTACTTC. The chain uses TRBV28 and TRBJ2-5; D unresolved. V lost 5 bases, J lost 5 bases, and 12 bases lay in between. Germline V gene sequence: CDR1 MDHEN, CDR2 SYDVKM. The CDR3 consists of 13 residues.

This clonotype occurred many times. V is TRBV12-3 or TRBV12-4 and J is TRBJ1-4, with TRBD1 identical over 7 bases. This CDR3 has 14 residues. J lost 8 bases, V lost 3 bases, and 6 bases had no gene match. The CDR3 nucleotides read TGTGCCAGCAGTTTTAAAGGGGGCAGGGAAAAACTGTTTTTT. Its protein product is CASSFKGGREKLFF.

The table lists this clonotype with many counts. This rearrangement joins TRBV6-9 to TRBJ2-5, with D unclear. From germline, CDR1 is MNHGY and CDR2 SVAAGI. V dropped 2 bases and J dropped 1 base, with 11 bases sitting between them. CDR3 length: 15 amino acids. This CDR3 is CASSYPSGLQETQYF. The CDR3 nucleotides read TGTGCCAGCAGTTATCCTTCCGGGCTCCAAGAGACCCAGTACTTC.

Many counts were recorded for this clonotype. The chain recombines TRBV7-2 with TRBJ2-5; 9 bases fit TRBD1. Germline V gene lookup returns CDR1 SGHTA and CDR2 FQGNSA. The CDR3 sequence is 15 residues long. J was trimmed by 2 bases and V by 5 bases; bases with no gene match: 6. The CDR3 DNA reads TGTGCCAGCAGCCGAACAGGGGGCTTACAAGAGACCCAGTACTTC. Translating gives CASSRTGGLQETQYF.